The clone carrying this TCR beta chain was detected ten times or more. This specimen belongs to a study of T cells after yellow fever vaccination. Study-level information: Preparing low-cell-number fractions relied on SMART-Seq v4 Ultra Low Input.

This CDR3 comprises 15 residues. Trimming took 5 bases from V and 6 from J; bases not matched to a gene: 5. Germline V CDR1 and CDR2: MGHDK, SYGVNS. Using its own MiXCR run on the 5' RACE reads, TCRdb lists one record per CDR3 protein. The sample holds under 500,000 distinct CDR3 sequences, around a sixth seen once. V usage is TRBV25-1 and J usage is TRBJ2-2, with 11 bases identical to TRBD2. The specimen comprised PBMCs, sampled before the yellow fever booster vaccination. The source is a man aged 18 to 29 who received the YFV17D yellow fever vaccine. The CDR3 DNA follows: TGTGCCAGCAGTTTTAGCGGGGGGGCGCCCGGGGAGCTGTTTTTT. This gives the protein CASSFSGGAPGELFF.